The present entry profiles one T cell receptor beta chain with its context. These data originate in a study of cytomegalovirus exposure and HLA in healthy donors. This CDR3 comprises 15 residues. CDR1 and CDR2 (germline): SGHTA, FQGNSA. V shed 5 bases and J shed 2 bases, with 14 bases lying between them. The PCR contained 60 Vbeta and 13 Jbeta primers. Clones were sequenced by immunoSEQ multiplex PCR, and TCRdb holds only the in-frame ones, with some missing. The table records 35,000 to 45,000 clones, roughly three quarters of them present only once. This clonotype was obtained from a man aged 25 to 40 in good health and CMV-seronegative. V is TRBV7-2 and J is TRBJ2-3, with a tentative D call TRBD2 (6 bases). The sample taken for sequencing was PBMCs. CDR3 sequence (DNA): TGTGCCAGCAGCGGCGGGAACCTGGACACAGATACGCAGTATTTT. Translating gives CASSGGNLDTDTQYF.